This T cell receptor (beta chain) was retrieved from a study of regulatory T cells in long-lasting Graves disease. Study results and limitations: Persistent Graves' patients showed less TCR diversity than newly diagnosed ones.

Time point described: newly diagnosed GD, antithyroid drugs for less than 3 months. PBMC RNA was the source of the TCR library. EDTA tubes held approximately 9 milliliters of peripheral blood from each patient. Arm-PCR of CDR3 regions and iRepertoire HTBI primers were used to build TCR beta libraries. One entry per CDR3 protein, called by TCRdb with MiXCR from the multiplex PCR reads. The sample has fewer than 350,000 distinct CDR3 sequences, 18% seen once; the top ten hold roughly 35%. This clonotype was counted at least ten times. The antigen is unknown. CDR1 and CDR2 from the germline V gene are MNHNS and SASEGT. The CDR3 runs to 14 residues. Trimming removed 7 bases at V and 7 bases at J, with 17 bases between.

The input for sequencing was peripheral blood mononuclear cells (PBMCs), taken at new diagnosis, from a patient treated with antithyroid drugs. This clonotype originated in a female donor with Graves disease. This chain connects TRBV6-1 to TRBJ1-5; no clear D. This CDR3 reads CASKSTRGRQPQHF. The CDR3 nucleotides read TGTGCCAGCAAGTCCACTCGGGGTCGCCAGCCCCAGCATTTT.